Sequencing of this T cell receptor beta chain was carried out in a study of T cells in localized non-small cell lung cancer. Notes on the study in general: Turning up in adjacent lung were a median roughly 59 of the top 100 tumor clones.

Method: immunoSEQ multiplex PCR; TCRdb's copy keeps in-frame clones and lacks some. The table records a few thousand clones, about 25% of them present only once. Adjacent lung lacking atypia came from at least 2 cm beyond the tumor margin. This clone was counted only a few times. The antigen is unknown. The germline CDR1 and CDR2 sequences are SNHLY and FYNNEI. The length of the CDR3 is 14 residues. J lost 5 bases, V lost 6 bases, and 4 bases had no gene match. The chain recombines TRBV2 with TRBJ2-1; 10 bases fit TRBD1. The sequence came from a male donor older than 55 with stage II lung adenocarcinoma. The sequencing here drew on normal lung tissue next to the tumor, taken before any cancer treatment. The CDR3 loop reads CASRTGTGDNEQFF. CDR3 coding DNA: TGTGCCAGCAGAACCGGGACAGGGGACAATGAGCAGTTCTTC.